What follows is one T cell receptor beta chain and its context. The antigen remains unidentified. It may be a read error: a sequence one base away is much more abundant. General observations from the study: The TCR gene usage of tumor memory CD4+ T cells clustered together with blood and lymph node memory CD4+ cells and with lymph node naive CD4+ cells. Larger-cohort validation covered only one TCR beta V-J rearrangement. Tumor Tregs overlapped most with tumor, then blood, naive CD4+ cells.

Tregs were sorted as CD4+CD25+CD127-/low cells. After constant-region reverse-primer amplification, full-length variable regions underwent semi-nested PCR with Nested Universal Primer A. TCRdb ran MiXCR on the 5' RACE reads and lists one entry per CDR3 protein. Among 35,000 to 45,000 distinct CDR3 sequences listed, roughly 20% were seen once. The CDR3 sequence is 13 residues long. Germline CDR1 is MNHEY and CDR2 is SMNVEV (reference sequence). The sequencing input was Tregs sorted from a lymph node. This chain connects TRBV27 to TRBJ1-2; TRBD1 is a possible D gene (6 bases). The TCR originated in a female donor with breast cancer. CDR3 region: CASSLGGLSGCTF. The DNA for the CDR3 is TGTGCCAGCAGTTTAGGGGGGCTAAGTGGCTGCACCTTC.